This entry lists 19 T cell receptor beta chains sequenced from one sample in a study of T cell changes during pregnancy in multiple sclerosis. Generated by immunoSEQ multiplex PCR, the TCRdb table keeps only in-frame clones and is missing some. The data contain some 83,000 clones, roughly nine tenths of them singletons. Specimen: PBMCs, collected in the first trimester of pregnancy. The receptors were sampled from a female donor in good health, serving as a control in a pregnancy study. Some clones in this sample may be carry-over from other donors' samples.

The CDR3 sequence is CASSFAGSMNTEAFF. CDR3 sequence (DNA): TGCGCCAGCAGCTTTGCAGGCTCAATGAACACTGAAGCTTTCTTT. V is TRBV5-1 and J is TRBJ1-1; D is unclear. The germline CDR1 and CDR2 sequences are SGHRS and YFSETQ. This CDR3 is built from 15 residues. Trimming left V 2 bases short and J 0 bases short, with 11 bases between.

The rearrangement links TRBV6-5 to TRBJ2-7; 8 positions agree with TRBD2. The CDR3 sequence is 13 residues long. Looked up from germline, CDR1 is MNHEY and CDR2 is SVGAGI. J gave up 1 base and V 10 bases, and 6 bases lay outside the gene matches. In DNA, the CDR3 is TGTGCCACCAAAACTAGCGGATCCTACGAGCAGTACTTC. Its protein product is CATKTSGSYEQYF.

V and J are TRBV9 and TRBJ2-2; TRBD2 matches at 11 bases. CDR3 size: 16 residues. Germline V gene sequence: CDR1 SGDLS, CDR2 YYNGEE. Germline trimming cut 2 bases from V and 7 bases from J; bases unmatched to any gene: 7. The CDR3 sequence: CASSVLSGGAGGELFF. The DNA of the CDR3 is TGTGCCAGCAGCGTCCTTAGCGGGGGGGCAGGCGGGGAGCTGTTTTTT. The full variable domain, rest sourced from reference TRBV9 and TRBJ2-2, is DSGVTQTPKHLITATGQRVTLRCSPRSGDLSVYWYQQSLDQGLQFLIQYYNGEERAKGNILERFSAQQFPDLHSELNLSSLELGDSALYFCASSVLSGGAGGELFFGEGSRLTVL.

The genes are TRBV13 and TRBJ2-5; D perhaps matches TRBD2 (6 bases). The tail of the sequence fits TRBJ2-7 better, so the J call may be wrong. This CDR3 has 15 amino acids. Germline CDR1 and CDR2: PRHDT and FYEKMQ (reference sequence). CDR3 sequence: CASSLGLRVGYEQYF. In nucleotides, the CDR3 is TGTGCCAGCAGCTTGGGACTCCGGGTGGGCTACGAGCAGTACTTC.

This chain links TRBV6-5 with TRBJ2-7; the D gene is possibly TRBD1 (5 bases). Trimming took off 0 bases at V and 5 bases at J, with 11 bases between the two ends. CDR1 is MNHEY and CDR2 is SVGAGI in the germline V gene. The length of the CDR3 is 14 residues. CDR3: CASSYSKGYNEQYF. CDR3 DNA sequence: TGTGCCAGCAGTTACTCGAAGGGGTATAACGAGCAGTACTTC.

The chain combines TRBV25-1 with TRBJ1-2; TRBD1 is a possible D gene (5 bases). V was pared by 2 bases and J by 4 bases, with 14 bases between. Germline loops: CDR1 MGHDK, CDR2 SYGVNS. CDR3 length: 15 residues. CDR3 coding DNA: TGTGCCAGCAGTGAAATGGTGGGGGGTACCTATGGCTACACCTTC. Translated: CASSEMVGGTYGYTF.

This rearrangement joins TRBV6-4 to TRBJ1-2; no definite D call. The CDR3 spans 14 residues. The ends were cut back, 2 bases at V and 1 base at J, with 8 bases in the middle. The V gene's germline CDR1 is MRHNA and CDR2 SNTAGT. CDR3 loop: CASSDGGSNYGYTF. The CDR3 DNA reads TGTGCCAGCAGTGACGGTGGGAGTAACTATGGCTACACCTTC.

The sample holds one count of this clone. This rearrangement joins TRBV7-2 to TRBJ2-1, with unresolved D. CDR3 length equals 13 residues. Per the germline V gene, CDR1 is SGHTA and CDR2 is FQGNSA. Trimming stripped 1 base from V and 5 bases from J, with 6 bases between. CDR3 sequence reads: CASSLGVNNEQFF. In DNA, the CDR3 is TGTGCCAGCAGCTTAGGTGTAAACAATGAGCAGTTCTTC. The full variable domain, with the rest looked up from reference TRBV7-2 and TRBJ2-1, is GAGVSQSPSNKVTEKGKDVELRCDPISGHTALYWYRQSLGQGLEFLIYFQGNSAPDKSGLPSDRFSAERTGGSVSTLTIQRTQQEDSAVYLCASSLGVNNEQFFGPGTRLTVL.

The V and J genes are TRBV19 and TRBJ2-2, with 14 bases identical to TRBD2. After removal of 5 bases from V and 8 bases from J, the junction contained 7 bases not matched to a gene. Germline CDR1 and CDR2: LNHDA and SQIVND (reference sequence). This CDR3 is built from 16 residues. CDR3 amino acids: CASSVGLAGAQGELFF. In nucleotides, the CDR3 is TGTGCCAGTAGTGTGGGACTAGCGGGAGCCCAGGGGGAGCTGTTTTTT.

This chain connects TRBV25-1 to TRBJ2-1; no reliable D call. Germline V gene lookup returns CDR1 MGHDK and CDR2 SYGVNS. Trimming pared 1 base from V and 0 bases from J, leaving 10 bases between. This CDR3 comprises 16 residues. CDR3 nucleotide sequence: TGTGCCAGCAGTGAATTGACGCGGAGCTCCTACAATGAGCAGTTCTTC. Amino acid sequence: CASSELTRSSYNEQFF. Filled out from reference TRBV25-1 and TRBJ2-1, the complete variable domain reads EADIYQTPRYLVIGTGKKITLECSQTMGHDKMYWYQQDPGMELHLIHYSYGVNSTEKGDLSSESTVSRIRTEHFPLTLESARPSHTSQYLCASSELTRSSYNEQFFGPGTRLTVL.

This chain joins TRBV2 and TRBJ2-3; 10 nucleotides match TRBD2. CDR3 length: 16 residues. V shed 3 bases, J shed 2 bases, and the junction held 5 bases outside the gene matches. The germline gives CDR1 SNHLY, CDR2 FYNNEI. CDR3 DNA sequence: TGTGCCAGCAGTGACTTAGCGGGGGGCATCACAGATACGCAGTATTTT. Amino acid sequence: CASSDLAGGITDTQYF. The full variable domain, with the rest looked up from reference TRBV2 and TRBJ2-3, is EPEVTQTPSHQVTQMGQEVILRCVPISNHLYFYWYRQILGQKVEFLVSFYNNEISEKSEIFDDQFSVERPDGSNFTLKIRSTKLEDSAMYFCASSDLAGGITDTQYFGPGTRLTVL.

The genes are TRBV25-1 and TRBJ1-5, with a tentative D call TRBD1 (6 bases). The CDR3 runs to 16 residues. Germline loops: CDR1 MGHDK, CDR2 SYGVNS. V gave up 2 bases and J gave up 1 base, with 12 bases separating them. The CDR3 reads CASSEGGRASNQPQHF. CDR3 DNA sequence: TGTGCCAGCAGTGAAGGGGGCAGGGCGAGCAATCAGCCCCAGCATTTT.

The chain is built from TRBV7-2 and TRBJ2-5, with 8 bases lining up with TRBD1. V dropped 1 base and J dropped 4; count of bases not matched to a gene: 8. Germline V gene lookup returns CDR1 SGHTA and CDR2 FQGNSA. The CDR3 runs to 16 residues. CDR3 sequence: CASSLGPGGAPETQYF. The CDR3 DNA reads TGTGCCAGCAGCTTAGGCCCAGGGGGCGCCCCAGAGACCCAGTACTTC.

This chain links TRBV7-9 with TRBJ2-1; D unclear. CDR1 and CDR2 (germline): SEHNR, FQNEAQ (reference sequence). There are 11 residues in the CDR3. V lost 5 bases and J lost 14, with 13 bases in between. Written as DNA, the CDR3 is TGTGCCAGCAGCGTCGGTTCGATGGAGTTCTTC. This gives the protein CASSVGSMEFF.

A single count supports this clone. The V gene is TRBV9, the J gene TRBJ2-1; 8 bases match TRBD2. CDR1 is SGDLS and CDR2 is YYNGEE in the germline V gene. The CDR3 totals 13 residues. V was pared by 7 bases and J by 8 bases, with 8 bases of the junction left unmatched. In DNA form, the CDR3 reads TGTGCCAGCGAAGCGGGAGTAGGGCATGAGCAGTTCTTC. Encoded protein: CASEAGVGHEQFF.

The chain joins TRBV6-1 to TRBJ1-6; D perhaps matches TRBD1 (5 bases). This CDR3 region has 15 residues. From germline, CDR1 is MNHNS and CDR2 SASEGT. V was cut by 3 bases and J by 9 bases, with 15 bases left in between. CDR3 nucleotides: TGTGCCAGCAGTGAGGGGCAGGGTGACAGTTCACCCCTCCACTTT. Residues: CASSEGQGDSSPLHF.

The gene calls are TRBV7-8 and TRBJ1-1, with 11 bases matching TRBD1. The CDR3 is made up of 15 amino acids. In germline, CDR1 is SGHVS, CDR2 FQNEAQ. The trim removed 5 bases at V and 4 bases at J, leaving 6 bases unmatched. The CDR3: CASSQRGTGGTEAFF. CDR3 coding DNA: TGTGCCAGCAGCCAAAGGGGGACAGGGGGCACTGAAGCTTTCTTT.

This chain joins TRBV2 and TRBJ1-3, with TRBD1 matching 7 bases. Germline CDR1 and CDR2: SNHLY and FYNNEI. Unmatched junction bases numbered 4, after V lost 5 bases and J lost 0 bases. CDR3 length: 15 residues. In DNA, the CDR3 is TGTGCCAGCAGTCCCAGGGGGACCTCTGGAAACACCATATATTTT. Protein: CASSPRGTSGNTIYF.

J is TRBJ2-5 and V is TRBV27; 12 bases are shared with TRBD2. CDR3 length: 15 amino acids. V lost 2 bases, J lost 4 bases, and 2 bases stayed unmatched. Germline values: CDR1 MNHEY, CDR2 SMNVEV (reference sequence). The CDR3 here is CASSLGLAGLETQYF. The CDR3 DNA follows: TGTGCCAGCAGTTTAGGACTAGCGGGGCTAGAGACCCAGTACTTC.